This passage covers 5 T cell receptor beta chains from one sample sequenced in a study of T cells after posttransplantation cyclophosphamide. Sampled 1 year posttransplant, controls received myeloablative marrow transplants, methotrexate and a calcineurin inhibitor. Here immunoSEQ multiplex PCR was the method, and the copy in TCRdb shows in-frame clones only, minus some. The sample has 9,000 to 10,000 clones, around 87% seen once; the top ten hold 26%. The sequencing here drew on PBMCs, taken after an allogeneic stem cell transplant with a calcineurin inhibitor and methotrexate. The receptors come from a male patient in his 30s who received an allogeneic stem cell transplant from an unrelated donor, was CMV-positive, and had no GVHD. A share of the T cells may be of graft donor origin.

This sequence joins TRBV19 and TRBJ1-2; 12 bases line up with TRBD1. V lost 5 bases and J lost 7; bases outside the gene matches: 11. CDR1 is LNHDA and CDR2 is SQIVND in the germline V gene (reference sequence). This CDR3 is 16 amino acids long. The CDR3 sequence: CASSPPGDRGQRGYTF. Written as DNA, the CDR3 is TGTGCCAGTAGTCCACCCGGGGACAGGGGGCAGCGTGGCTACACCTTC.

The genes are TRBV12-2 and TRBJ1-2; the table gives TRBD1 as D, unverified against the DNA. TRBV12-2 is a pseudogene. The CDR3 consists of 14 residues. Here the CDR3 reads CASRSKDRTDGYTF. The CDR3 DNA sequence: TGTGCAAGTCGCTCCAAGGACAGAACAGATGGCTACACCTTC.

This clone was found a few times. J is TRBJ2-7 and V is TRBV7-2, with D perhaps matching TRBD1 (6 bases). CDR1 SGHTA and CDR2 FQGNSA come from the germline V gene. CDR3 size: 13 residues. V was shortened by 2 bases and J by 5 bases, with 10 bases between the two germline ends. The CDR3 protein is CASSLWSGDEQYV. In nucleotides, the CDR3 is TGTGCCAGCAGCTTATGGTCAGGGGACGAGCAGTACGTC.

The chain couples TRBV9 to TRBJ1-3; 8 nucleotides align to TRBD1. The CDR3 length is 16 residues. V lost 0 bases to trimming and J lost 4 bases; unmatched junction nucleotides: 6. Germline CDR1 reads SGDLS; CDR2 reads YYNGEE. For the CDR3, the DNA is TGTGCCAGCAGCGTAGTAGGACAGGGAAGCGGAAACACCATATATTTT. Residues: CASSVVGQGSGNTIYF.

The V and J genes are TRBV5-5 and TRBJ1-3; 7 nucleotides line up with TRBD1. J gave up 5 bases and V 4 bases, and 18 bases lay outside the gene matches. Germline V gene lookup returns CDR1 SGHKS and CDR2 YYEKEE (reference sequence). This CDR3 spans 18 amino acids. CDR3 residues: CASSRNGKTTGLRNTIYF. The DNA of the CDR3 is TGTGCCAGCAGCCGGAACGGAAAAACGACAGGGCTGAGAAACACCATATATTTT.